A single sample is the source of the 18 T cell receptor beta chains below, sequenced in a study of read filtering for tumor transcriptome and immune sequencing. Molecular barcoded adaptors covering alpha/delta and beta/gamma chains were used on roughly 400 ng RNA. TCRdb recomputed calls from the reads with MiXCR, one row per CDR3 protein. The sample lists fewer than 45,000 distinct CDR3 sequences, 10% to 15% occurring once. The sequenced material came from a population of CD138-negative cells sorted from bone marrow. The receptors here all came from a donor aged 40 or older with multiple myeloma.

As to this clonotype: It may be a read error: a sequence one base away is much more abundant. V gene TRBV12-3 or TRBV12-4 combines with J gene TRBJ1-5, with D possibly being TRBD1 (5 bases). The CDR3 contains 12 residues. V dropped 8 bases and J dropped 5 bases, with 10 bases sitting between them. CDR3: CASADRYQPQHF. Here the CDR3 DNA reads TGTGCCAGCGCCGACAGATATCAGCCCCAGCATTTT.

A note on this clonotype: A much larger clone lies a single base off, so this may be a read error. The V call is TRBV11-3, the J call TRBJ2-2; D remains unclear. The CDR3 extends over 15 amino acids. Germline values: CDR1 SGHNT, CDR2 YENEEA. The CDR3 region is CACSPSEANTGELFF. The CDR3 DNA follows: TGTGCCTGCAGCCCCTCCGAAGCGAACACCGGGGAGCTGTTTTTT.

This clonotype occurred many times. The chain combines TRBV5-5 with TRBJ2-1; 13 nucleotides line up with TRBD2. CDR3 length equals 15 residues. CDR1 is SGHKS and CDR2 is YYEKEE in the germline V gene (reference sequence). The junction had 6 bases not matched to a gene; V was cut back by 5 bases and J by 7 bases. CDR3 amino acids: CASRKEGLAGNEQFF. The DNA for the CDR3 is TGTGCCAGCAGGAAGGAGGGACTAGCGGGGAATGAGCAGTTCTTC.

This clonotype appeared many times. V gene TRBV19 combines with J gene TRBJ2-5; D tentatively reads TRBD1 or TRBD2 (5 bases each). Germline V CDR1 and CDR2: LNHDA, SQIVND (reference sequence). CDR3 length: 17 residues. V was shortened by 0 bases and J by 0 bases, with 14 bases between the two germline ends. CDR3 amino acids: CASSIDQRGLDQETQYF. The CDR3 region has the DNA TGTGCCAGTAGTATAGATCAGAGGGGCCTAGACCAAGAGACCCAGTACTTC.

In its sample, this clonotype was seen many times. The CDR3 DNA reads as TGCAGTGCTAGAGGGATGGGGACAGCAAGAAATGAAAAACTGTTTTTT. Protein sequence: CSARGMGTARNEKLFF. The chain recombines TRBV20-1 with TRBJ1-4; TRBD1 matches 7 bases. The V gene's germline CDR1 is DFQATT and CDR2 SNEGSKA (reference sequence). The CDR3 runs 16 residues. With 1 base clipped from V and 5 bases from J, the junction kept 10 bases outside the gene matches.

This clonotype was recorded many times. The chain is built from TRBV5-8 and TRBJ2-3; either TRBD1 or TRBD2 may fit D (5 bases each). This CDR3 has 15 amino acids. CDR1 is SGHTS, CDR2 YDEGEE, per germline. V lost 3 bases, J lost 6 bases, and 17 bases lay in between. CDR3 amino acids: CASSSPGRGLDTQYF. The CDR3 DNA reads TGTGCCAGCAGCTCCCCGGGACGGGGCCTCGATACGCAGTATTTT.

This clonotype was seen only a few times. This chain uses TRBV29-1 with TRBJ1-1; 7 bases match TRBD1. The CDR3 sequence is 11 residues long. Trimming cost V 7 bases and J 5 bases; bases outside gene matches: 4. CDR1 SQVTM and CDR2 ANQGSEA come from the germline V gene. The CDR3 loop is CSGRGRTEAFF. The CDR3, as DNA: TGCAGCGGCAGGGGGAGGACTGAAGCTTTCTTT.

This clonotype was seen many times. The V gene is TRBV27, the J gene TRBJ2-3; TRBD2 might be the D (5 bases). The CDR3 contains 15 residues. Germline loops: CDR1 MNHEY, CDR2 SMNVEV (reference sequence). V was trimmed by 4 bases and J by 6 bases, leaving 17 bases between them. CDR3 residues: CASSSTGELGDTQYF. In DNA form, the CDR3 reads TGTGCCAGCAGTTCCACTGGGGAGCTGGGGGATACGCAGTATTTT.

The rearrangement uses TRBV5-5 and TRBJ2-5; D is perhaps TRBD2 (6 bases). V was shortened by 4 bases and J by 5 bases, with 15 bases between the two germline ends. The V gene's germline CDR1 is SGHKS and CDR2 YYEKEE (reference sequence). The CDR3 has 14 amino acids. CDR3 nucleotide sequence: TGTGCCAGCAGCCTTTCGGGGGTCAGCGAGACCCAGTACTTC. It yields the protein CASSLSGVSETQYF.

This clonotype was picked up many times. The chain is built from TRBV7-2 and TRBJ2-3; 9 bases align to TRBD2. Trimming cost V 5 bases and J 7 bases; bases outside gene matches: 7. The CDR3 contains 14 residues. CDR1 and CDR2 from the germline V gene are SGHTA and FQGNSA. CDR3 loop: CASSPLAGLNTQYF. The CDR3 DNA reads TGTGCCAGCAGCCCCCTAGCGGGGCTCAATACGCAGTATTTT.

This clonotype was seen a handful of times. With a much larger clone just one base away, this may be a read error. The chain combines TRBV7-9 with TRBJ2-2; D possibly uses TRBD1 or TRBD2 (5 bases each). This CDR3 has 12 amino acids. The germline V gene has CDR1 SEHNR and CDR2 FQNEAQ (reference sequence). CDR3 in DNA: TGTGCCGGGACCGCGAACGCCGGGGAGCTGTTTTTT. Encoded protein: CAGTANAGELFF.

This clonotype appeared many times. The V call is TRBV20-1, the J call TRBJ2-5, with D hard to call. The CDR3 covers 14 residues. V lost 0 bases, J lost 1 base, and 9 bases lay in between. Germline-derived CDR1 and CDR2 are DFQATT and SNEGSKA (reference sequence). CDR3 residues: CSARDLGSQETQYF. The CDR3 nucleotides read TGCAGTGCTAGAGATCTCGGCAGCCAAGAGACCCAGTACTTC.

This clonotype was detected ten times or more. The chain has TRBV28 and TRBJ1-2; 7 bases agree with TRBD1. CDR3 length equals 17 residues. Unmatched junction bases numbered 12, after V lost 1 base and J lost 4 bases. Germline V gene lookup returns CDR1 MDHEN and CDR2 SYDVKM. The CDR3 coding sequence is TGTGCCAGCAGTTTATTTCGAGCGGACAGGAGTGCCTATGGCTACACCTTC. This codes for CASSLFRADRSAYGYTF.

This clonotype has just a few counts. A much larger clone sits a single nucleotide away, making a read error possible. The chain employs TRBV11-2 and TRBJ2-1; D gene ambiguous. This CDR3 is 12 amino acids long. Looked up from germline, CDR1 is SGHAT and CDR2 is FQNNGV. V lost 2 bases and J 12 bases, leaving 11 bases between the germline ends. The CDR3 loop reads CASSLILDGQFF. For the CDR3, the DNA is TGTGCCAGCAGCTTAATCCTGGATGGGCAGTTCTTC. Filled out from reference TRBV11-2 and TRBJ2-1, the complete variable domain reads EAGVAQSPRYKIIEKRQSVAFWCNPISGHATLYWYQQILGQGPKLLIQFQNNGVVDDSQLPKDRFSAERLKGVDSTLKIQPAKLEDSAVYLCASSLILDGQFFGPGTRLTVL.

Ten or more counts support this clonotype. The chain employs TRBV6-1 and TRBJ2-1, with 8 bases identical to TRBD2. Germline V gene sequence: CDR1 MNHNS, CDR2 SASEGT. Trimming removed 6 bases from V and 8 bases from J; junction bases left unmatched: 12. The CDR3 runs to 15 residues. The CDR3 loop is CASRPTGGAWDEQFF. Written as DNA, the CDR3 is TGTGCCAGCAGGCCCACGGGGGGGGCGTGGGATGAGCAGTTCTTC.

This chain connects TRBV11-2 to TRBJ2-5; 12 nucleotides line up with TRBD2. CDR1 SGHAT and CDR2 FQNNGV come from the germline V gene. V shed 4 bases and J 5 bases; nucleotides not matched to a gene: 11. This CDR3 spans 17 amino acids. The CDR3 DNA reads TGTGCCAGCAGCTCTCGGACTAGCGGGGTCGATCGGGAGACCCAGTACTTC. It specifies CASSSRTSGVDRETQYF.

This clonotype showed up many times. The V gene is TRBV3-1, the J gene TRBJ2-2; tentatively, D is TRBD2 (6 bases). Germline V gene data show CDR1 as LGHDT and CDR2 as YNNKEL (reference sequence). The CDR3 totals 14 residues. The V end lost 7 bases, the J end lost 4 bases, and 13 bases lay between the germline ends. Here the CDR3 reads CASNSGGGTGELFF. The CDR3 DNA sequence: TGTGCCAGCAATTCCGGGGGAGGCACCGGGGAGCTGTTTTTT.

At least ten counts were recorded for this clonotype. The chain combines TRBV21-1 with TRBJ2-7; TRBD1 is the table's D call and was not checked against the DNA. TRBV21-1 constitutes a pseudogene. The CDR3 length is 16 residues. CDR3 residues: CASSKVAATRTGWKYF. The CDR3 bases are TGTGCCAGCAGCAAAGTCGCCGCGACCAGAACAGGGTGGAAGTACTTC.